This record covers a single T cell receptor (beta chain). This sample stems from a study of OX40 agonist ivuxolimab in advanced cancers. The CDR3 is 15 amino acids. Losses at the gene ends were 5 bases for V and 2 bases for J; bases not matched to a gene: 6. CDR1 and CDR2 (germline): GTSNPN, SVGIG (reference sequence). TCRdb keeps only in-frame clones here, not all; method: immunoSEQ multiplex PCR. This table holds some 11,000 clones, 60% to 80% found once. The sample was CD4+ or CD8+ T cells sorted from blood, taken in a trial of the OX40 agonist ivuxolimab. The chain couples TRBV30 to TRBJ2-5, with 12 nucleotides matching TRBD2. The sequence was obtained from an adult with an advanced solid tumor such as melanoma, head and neck, liver or kidney cancer. CDR3 residues: CAWLGGLAGQETQYF. CDR3 sequence (DNA): TGTGCCTGGCTGGGCGGACTAGCGGGGCAAGAGACCCAGTACTTC. The variable domain in full, completed from reference TRBV30 and TRBJ2-5, reads SQTIHQWPATLVQPVGSPLSLECTVEGTSNPNLYWYRQAAGRGLQLLFYSVGIGQISSEVPQNLSASRPQDRQFILSSKKLLLSDSGFYLCAWLGGLAGQETQYFGPGTRLLVL.